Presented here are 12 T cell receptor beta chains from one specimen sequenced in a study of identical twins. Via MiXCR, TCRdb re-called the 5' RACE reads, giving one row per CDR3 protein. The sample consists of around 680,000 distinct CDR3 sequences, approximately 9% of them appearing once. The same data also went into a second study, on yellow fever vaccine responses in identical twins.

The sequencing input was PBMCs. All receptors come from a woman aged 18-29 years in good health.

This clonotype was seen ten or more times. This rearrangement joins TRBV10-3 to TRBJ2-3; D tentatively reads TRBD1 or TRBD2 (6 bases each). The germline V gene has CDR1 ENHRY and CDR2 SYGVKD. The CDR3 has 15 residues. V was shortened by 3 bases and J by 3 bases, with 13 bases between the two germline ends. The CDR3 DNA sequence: TGTGCCATCAGTGAAGGGGGGCAGTGGACAGATACGCAGTATTTT. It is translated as CAISEGGQWTDTQYF.

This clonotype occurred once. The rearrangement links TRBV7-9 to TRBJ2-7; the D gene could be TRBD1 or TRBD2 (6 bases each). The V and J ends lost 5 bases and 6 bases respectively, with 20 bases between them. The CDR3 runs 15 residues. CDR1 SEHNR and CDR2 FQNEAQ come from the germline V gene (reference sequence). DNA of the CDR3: TGTGCCAGCAGCCCTTACCCGGGGGCCCCCGGCGAGCAGTACTTC. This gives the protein CASSPYPGAPGEQYF.

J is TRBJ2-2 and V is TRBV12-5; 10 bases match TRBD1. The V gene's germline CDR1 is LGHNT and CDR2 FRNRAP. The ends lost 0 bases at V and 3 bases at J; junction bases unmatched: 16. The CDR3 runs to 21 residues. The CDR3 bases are TGTGCTAGTGGTTTGGTAGTCCCGACAGGGGGCGCCTTGGAGTACACCGGGGAGCTGTTTTTT. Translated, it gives CASGLVVPTGGALEYTGELFF.

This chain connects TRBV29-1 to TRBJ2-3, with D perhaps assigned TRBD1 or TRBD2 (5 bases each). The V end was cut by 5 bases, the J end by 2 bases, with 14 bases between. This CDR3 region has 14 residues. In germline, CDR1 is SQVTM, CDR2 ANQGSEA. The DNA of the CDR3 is TGCAGCGTTTCAAACTGGGACGTCACAGATACGCAGTATTTT. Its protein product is CSVSNWDVTDTQYF.

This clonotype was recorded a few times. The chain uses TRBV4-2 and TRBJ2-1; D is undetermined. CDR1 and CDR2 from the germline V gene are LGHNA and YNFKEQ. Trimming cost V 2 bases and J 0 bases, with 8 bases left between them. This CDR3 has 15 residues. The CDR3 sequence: CASSQPASSYNEQFF. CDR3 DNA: TGTGCCAGCAGCCAACCAGCGTCCTCCTACAATGAGCAGTTCTTC.

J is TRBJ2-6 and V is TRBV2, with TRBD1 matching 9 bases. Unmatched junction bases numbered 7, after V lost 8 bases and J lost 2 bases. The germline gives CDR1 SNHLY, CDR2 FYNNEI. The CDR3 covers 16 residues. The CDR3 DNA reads TGTGCCAGCGGGGACAGGGTATTAGCTGGGGCCAACGTCCTGACTTTC. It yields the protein CASGDRVLAGANVLTF. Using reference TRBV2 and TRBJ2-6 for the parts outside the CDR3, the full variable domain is EPEVTQTPSHQVTQMGQEVILRCVPISNHLYFYWYRQILGQKVEFLVSFYNNEISEKSEIFDDQFSVERPDGSNFTLKIRSTKLEDSAMYFCASGDRVLAGANVLTFGAGSRLTVL.

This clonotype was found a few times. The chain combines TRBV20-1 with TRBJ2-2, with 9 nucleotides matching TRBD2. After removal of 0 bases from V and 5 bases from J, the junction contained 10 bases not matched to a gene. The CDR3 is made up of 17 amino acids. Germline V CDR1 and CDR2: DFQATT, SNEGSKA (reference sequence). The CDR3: CSARDRLAGWGTGELFF. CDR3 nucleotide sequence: TGCAGTGCTAGAGATCGGCTAGCGGGGTGGGGTACCGGGGAGCTGTTTTTT.

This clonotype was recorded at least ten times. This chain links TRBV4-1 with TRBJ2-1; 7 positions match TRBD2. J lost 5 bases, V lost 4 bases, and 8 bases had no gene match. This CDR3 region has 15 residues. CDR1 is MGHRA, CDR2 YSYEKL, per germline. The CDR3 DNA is TGCGCCAGCAGCCGACCCGGGACTACCAACAATGAGCAGTTCTTC. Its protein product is CASSRPGTTNNEQFF.

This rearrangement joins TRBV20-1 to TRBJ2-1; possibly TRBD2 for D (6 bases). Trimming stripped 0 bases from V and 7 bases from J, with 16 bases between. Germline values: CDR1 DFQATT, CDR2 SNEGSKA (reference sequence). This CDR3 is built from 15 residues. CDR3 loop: CSARDLGGVANEQFF. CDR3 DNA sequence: TGCAGTGCTAGAGATTTGGGGGGAGTAGCGAATGAGCAGTTCTTC.

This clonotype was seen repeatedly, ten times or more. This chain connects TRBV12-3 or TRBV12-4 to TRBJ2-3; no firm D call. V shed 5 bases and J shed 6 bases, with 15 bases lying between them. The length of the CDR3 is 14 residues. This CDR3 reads CASSPPGLPDTQYF. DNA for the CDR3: TGTGCCAGCAGTCCCCCCGGGCTACCCGATACGCAGTATTTT.

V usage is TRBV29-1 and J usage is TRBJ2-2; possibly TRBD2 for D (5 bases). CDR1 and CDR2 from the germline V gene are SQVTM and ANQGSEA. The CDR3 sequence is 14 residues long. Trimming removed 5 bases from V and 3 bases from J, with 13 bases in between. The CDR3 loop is CSVRGFKDTGELFF. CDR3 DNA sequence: TGCAGCGTTCGCGGGTTTAAGGACACCGGGGAGCTGTTTTTT.

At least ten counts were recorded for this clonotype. CDR3 residues: CASSYSPDTQYF. CDR3 coding DNA: TGTGCCAGCAGTTACTCCCCAGATACGCAGTATTTT. The J gene is TRBJ2-3, the V gene TRBV6-2 or TRBV6-3; no firm D call. The V gene lost 0 bases and the J gene lost 4 bases, with 2 bases spanning the gap. The CDR3 extends over 12 amino acids. Germline lookup yields CDR1 MNHEY and CDR2 SVGEGT.